The 24 T cell receptor beta chains below were found in one sample sequenced in a study of shared clonotypes between healthy human individuals. The table came from immunoSEQ multiplex PCR; TCRdb's copy has only in-frame clones and leaves some out. The table records more than 900,000 clones, 75% to 85% of them present only once. The sample was memory CD4+ T cells from PBMCs. Specified subset: CD45RA-negative fraction. The receptors shown here come from a man younger than 30 in good health. Some clones in this sample may be carry-over from other donors' samples.

The chain couples TRBV4-1 to TRBJ2-7; D might be TRBD2 (6 bases). Germline assignment: CDR1 MGHRA and CDR2 YSYEKL. The CDR3 length is 15 residues. V lost 4 bases and J 6 bases, leaving 19 bases between the germline ends. The CDR3 DNA follows: TGCGCCAGCAGCCCCGGGACTGCCTTAGATTTCGAGCAGTACTTC. Protein: CASSPGTALDFEQYF.

V usage is TRBV7-2 and J usage is TRBJ2-1; no clear D. Germline V gene data show CDR1 as SGHTA and CDR2 as FQGNSA. This CDR3 has 15 residues. V lost 0 bases to trimming and J lost 0 bases, with 6 bases between them. The CDR3 nucleotides read TGTGCCAGCAGCTTAGCTACTGGCTCCTACAATGAGCAGTTCTTC. It codes for CASSLATGSYNEQFF.

The chain joins TRBV6-1 to TRBJ2-5, with D possibly matching TRBD2 (5 bases). Trimming stripped 1 base from V and 7 bases from J, with 28 bases between. Germline lookup yields CDR1 MNHNS and CDR2 SASEGT. This CDR3 comprises 19 residues. As DNA, the CDR3 is TGTGCCAGCAGTGAAGACTTCCGGGCCCTCCGGGATGGCATGCGGACCCAGTACTTC. This gives the protein CASSEDFRALRDGMRTQYF.

This clone occurred once. V usage is TRBV7-5 and J usage is TRBJ2-7; the DNA was not compared with TRBD1, the D call given in the table. TRBV7-5 is a listed pseudogene. This CDR3 comprises 14 residues. The CDR3 here is CARSIQGSRDEQYF. The CDR3, as DNA: TGTGCCAGAAGCATACAGGGCTCCAGGGACGAGCAGTACTTC.

The V gene is TRBV19, the J gene TRBJ1-3; 9 bases line up with TRBD1. Germline CDR1 LNHDA, CDR2 SQIVND (reference sequence). The CDR3 is 16 amino acids. Trimming cost V 5 bases and J 2 bases; bases outside gene matches: 7. CDR3 coding DNA: TGTGCCAGTAGTGTGACCGGGACAGGGCCTGGAAACACCATATATTTT. Protein: CASSVTGTGPGNTIYF.

This rearrangement joins TRBV5-3 to TRBJ2-3, with a tentative D call TRBD2 (6 bases). TRBV5-3 is an open reading frame, and its role is uncertain. The CDR3 loop spans 15 amino acids. V was clipped by 2 bases and J by 0 bases, with 10 bases between them. The CDR3 DNA reads TGTGCCAGAAGCTTTCTAGCGCCTAGCACAGATACGCAGTATTTT. Translating gives CARSFLAPSTDTQYF.

This chain links TRBV6-4 with TRBJ2-3, with 9 bases fitting TRBD1. The trim removed 4 bases at V and 8 bases at J, leaving 4 bases unmatched. The CDR3 runs 13 residues. Germline V gives CDR1 MRHNA, CDR2 SNTAGT. The CDR3 nucleotides are TGTGCCAGCAGTGGTCAACAGGGGGCTACGCAGTATTTT. Amino acids: CASSGQQGATQYF.

This clone was observed a few times. The rearrangement joins TRBV7-2 to TRBJ2-5; a possible D gene is TRBD1 (5 bases). Trimming took 4 bases from V and 2 from J, leaving 14 bases between them. Germline V CDR1 and CDR2: SGHTA, FQGNSA. The CDR3 totals 15 residues. This CDR3 is CASSSGRVRQETQYF. The CDR3 DNA reads TGTGCCAGCAGCTCTGGCAGGGTGAGGCAAGAGACCCAGTACTTC. The complete variable domain, with remaining parts taken from reference TRBV7-2 and TRBJ2-5, reads GAGVSQSPSNKVTEKGKDVELRCDPISGHTALYWYRQSLGQGLEFLIYFQGNSAPDKSGLPSDRFSAERTGGSVSTLTIQRTQQEDSAVYLCASSSGRVRQETQYFGPGTRLLVL.

The chain is built from TRBV20-1 and TRBJ2-1, with TRBD2 as a possible D gene (5 bases). V shed 5 bases and J shed 10 bases, with 12 bases lying between them. The CDR3 has 11 amino acids. Germline V gene data show CDR1 as DFQATT and CDR2 as SNEGSKA (reference sequence). The CDR3, as DNA: TGCAGTGCTTCTACTAGAACCGAGCAGTTCTTC. This encodes CSASTRTEQFF.

J is TRBJ1-4 and V is TRBV25-1; D perhaps matches TRBD1 (6 bases). Germline CDR1 and CDR2: MGHDK and SYGVNS. CDR3 length equals 15 residues. V lost 3 bases and J 8 bases, leaving 16 bases between the germline ends. DNA for the CDR3: TGTGCCAGCAGTGACCCCGGACAGATAGGAGAAAAACTGTTTTTT. Its translation: CASSDPGQIGEKLFF.

This clone was picked up a small number of times. The sample carries other DNA sequences with the same CDR3. DNA of the CDR3: TGCGCCAGCAGCCAAGAGGGTGGACAGCCCCAGCATTTT. Its translation is CASSQEGGQPQHF. The chain joins TRBV4-1 to TRBJ1-5, with D hard to call. Germline CDR1 and CDR2: MGHRA and YSYEKL. The CDR3 is 13 amino acids. Trimming took off 0 bases at V and 7 bases at J, with 7 bases between the two ends.

This chain uses TRBV30 with TRBJ1-5; D is uncertain. The germline V and J ends were trimmed by 0 bases and 4 bases, with 7 bases remaining between them. In germline, CDR1 is GTSNPN, CDR2 SVGIG (reference sequence). The CDR3 contains 13 residues. CDR3 DNA: TGTGCCTGGAGTGTACATGGGAATCAGCCCCAGCATTTT. Its protein is CAWSVHGNQPQHF.

The rearrangement uses TRBV9 and TRBJ1-4; weak D call: TRBD1 (6 bases). V gave up 3 bases and J gave up 4 bases, with 16 bases separating them. The CDR3 sequence is 16 residues long. Germline lookup yields CDR1 SGDLS and CDR2 YYNGEE. As DNA, the CDR3 is TGTGCCAGCAGCGCTGCGACTGGGGGCCTTAATGAAAAACTGTTTTTT. Residues: CASSAATGGLNEKLFF.

The V and J genes are TRBV28 and TRBJ2-1, with D possibly TRBD2 on 6 matching bases. The CDR3 has 16 residues. Germline CDR1 reads MDHEN; CDR2 reads SYDVKM. Trimming took 6 bases from V and 0 from J, leaving 15 bases between them. CDR3 DNA sequence: TGTGCCAGCAGATCAGCTTCCGGGAGCTCCTACAATGAGCAGTTCTTC. Translating gives CASRSASGSSYNEQFF.

With regard to this clone: Given a far larger clone just one base away, this is likely a sequencing read error. Distinct nucleotide sequences in the sample also encode this CDR3. The rearrangement joins TRBV11-1 to TRBJ1-1; TRBD1 agrees at 8 bases. Germline lookup yields CDR1 SGHAT and CDR2 FQDESV (reference sequence). The CDR3 consists of 13 residues. CDR3 bases: TGCGCCAGCAGCTCCCAAACACAGGGGGAGACTTTCTTT. Its translation: CASSSQTQGETFF.

The chain recombines TRBV4-1 with TRBJ2-3; 7 bases align to TRBD1. Germline V CDR1 and CDR2: MGHRA, YSYEKL. With 4 bases clipped from V and 2 bases from J, the junction kept 9 bases outside the gene matches. This CDR3 region has 16 residues. The CDR3 DNA reads as TGCGCCAGCAGCCGAAGCGACAGGGAAGTCACAGATACGCAGTATTTT. It encodes CASSRSDREVTDTQYF.

The chain employs TRBV19 and TRBJ1-1; D gene ambiguous. The CDR3 extends over 15 amino acids. Trimming removed 10 bases from V and 4 bases from J, with 22 bases in between. The V gene's germline CDR1 is LNHDA and CDR2 SQIVND (reference sequence). The CDR3 coding sequence is TGTGCCACCCATCCCCTCAGTGGGCGGGGCACTGAAGCTTTCTTT. It yields the protein CATHPLSGRGTEAFF.

V and J are TRBV6-5 and TRBJ2-3; TRBD2 matches 9 bases. Germline loops: CDR1 MNHEY, CDR2 SVGAGI. The length of the CDR3 is 16 residues. V shed 4 bases, J shed 3 bases, and the junction held 8 bases outside the gene matches. DNA for the CDR3: TGTGCCAGCAGTTGGGGTAGCGGGAGAGGAACAGATACGCAGTATTTT. Its translation: CASSWGSGRGTDTQYF.

The chain couples TRBV23-1 to TRBJ2-7; the D gene is possibly TRBD1 (6 bases). TRBV23-1 is recorded as an ORF, its role being uncertain. V was shortened by 0 bases and J by 0 bases, with 12 bases between the two germline ends. The CDR3 covers 16 residues. The CDR3 loop is CASSQSIEGDSYEQYF. The CDR3 DNA follows: TGCGCCAGCAGTCAATCGATCGAGGGGGACTCCTACGAGCAGTACTTC.

The genes are TRBV5-4 and TRBJ1-1; TRBD1 matches at 7 bases. The CDR3 runs 14 residues. Germline CDR1 is SGHNT and CDR2 is YYREEE (reference sequence). V gave up 4 bases and J gave up 2 bases; unmatched junction bases: 5. The CDR3 is CASSRTGLNTEAFF. CDR3 in DNA: TGTGCCAGCAGCCGGACAGGACTAAACACTGAAGCTTTCTTT.

The rearrangement uses TRBV14 and TRBJ2-7; D gene unclear. The CDR3 runs to 16 residues. Trimming shortened V by 3 bases and J by 0 bases, and 15 bases separated the two germline ends. Germline lookup yields CDR1 SGHDN and CDR2 FVKESK. The CDR3 coding sequence is TGTGCCAGCAGCCAGGGTTCAGGCACCCTCTCCTACGAGCAGTACTTC. Amino acids: CASSQGSGTLSYEQYF.

This clone was counted between two and nine times. The V and J genes are TRBV5-4 and TRBJ2-7; 8 nucleotides agree with TRBD2. Germline-derived CDR1 and CDR2 are SGHNT and YYREEE (reference sequence). V shed 3 bases and J 11 bases; nucleotides not matched to a gene: 10. The CDR3 has 13 amino acids. The CDR3 DNA follows: TGTGCCAGCAGCTCGGGACTAGGGATTAGGGAGTACTTC. The encoded protein is CASSSGLGIREYF.

The J gene is TRBJ2-2, the V gene TRBV5-6, with 9 bases aligning to TRBD2. The V segment lost 3 bases and the J segment 2 bases; nucleotides outside the gene matches: 2. This CDR3 spans 15 amino acids. CDR1 is SGHDT and CDR2 is YYEEEE in the germline V gene. The CDR3 DNA is TGTGCCAGCAGCTGGCGGGAGGGAAACACCGGGGAGCTGTTTTTT. Protein product: CASSWREGNTGELFF.

The V gene is TRBV7-7, the J gene TRBJ1-1; possibly TRBD1 for D (5 bases). The CDR3 is made up of 13 amino acids. The ends were cut back, 5 bases at V and 5 bases at J, with 12 bases in the middle. In germline, CDR1 is SSHAT, CDR2 FNYEAQ (reference sequence). DNA for the CDR3: TGTGCCAGCAGCCGGACCCAGGGAACTGAAGCTTTCTTT. Residues: CASSRTQGTEAFF.